The sequence of this T cell receptor beta chain was determined in a study of cytomegalovirus exposure and HLA in healthy donors. Profiled with immunoSEQ multiplex PCR; TCRdb holds only in-frame clones, not every one. The sample lists about 150,000 clones, approximately 84% occurring once. Deletions cut 5 bases from V and 6 bases from J, with 5 bases between. The V gene's germline CDR1 is SGHAT and CDR2 FQNNGV. The CDR3 loop spans 11 amino acids. Sequencing was performed on PBMCs. The clonotype comes from a man aged 30 to 45 in good health and CMV-seropositive. The V call is TRBV11-2, the J call TRBJ2-1; D gene ambiguous. Here the CDR3 DNA reads TGTGCCAGCAGCCCGTTCAATGAGCAGTTCTTC. Protein product: CASSPFNEQFF.